This TCR beta chain was captured in a study of cytomegalovirus exposure and HLA in healthy donors. Study context: Assignment to the Caucasian-associated ancestry cluster applied to 75% to 85% of the roughly 410 genotyped donors.

Germline lookup yields CDR1 LNHDA and CDR2 SQIVND (reference sequence). The V end was cut by 3 bases, the J end by 5 bases, with 11 bases between. CDR3 length: 14 amino acids. Comment on this clone: Its antigen is not identified.

Study-level points and caveats: Per published accounts, TCR beta sequences correctly predicted the HLA-A and HLA-B alleles of most subjects. Some public TCRs appeared in many individuals, while most sequences were rare. A likely sequencing artifact accounted for one observed cluster of highly shared sequence variants.

PCR used 60 Vbeta primers and 13 Jbeta primers. TCRdb's copy holds only in-frame clones and misses some; the assay was immunoSEQ multiplex PCR. The sample has 100,000 to 150,000 clones, roughly 15% seen once. This sequence originates from a young woman in good health and CMV-seronegative. The chain has TRBV19 and TRBJ1-5, with D tentatively TRBD1 (5 bases). Sequencing was performed on PBMCs. CDR3 coding DNA: TGTGCCAGTAGTATTCGGGGGGGGGATCAGCCCCAGCATTTT. Its translation: CASSIRGGDQPQHF.